The source of this T cell receptor beta chain is a study of blood T cell repertoires in COVID-19. Study context: Acute and convalescent COVID-19 samples came from the United States, Italy and Spain. The analysed material was cDNA or gDNA that came from T cells, B-cell-depleted T cells, or PBMCs.

This CDR3 has 13 amino acids. Trimming shortened V by 4 bases and J by 0 bases, and 6 bases separated the two germline ends. The germline V gene encodes CDR1 LGHDT and CDR2 YNNKEL (reference sequence). Original processing notes: Reference gene primer amplification yielded estimated nucleated cell counts. Clones were read by immunoSEQ multiplex PCR, and TCRdb kept only the in-frame ones, dropping some. The V and J calls and the clone size are those of that table, but D and trimming were determined from the DNA. Here the sample spans 35,000 to 40,000 clones, over 80% being singletons. This chain joins TRBV3-1 (or the pseudogene TRBV3-2) and TRBJ1-1, with D unclear. This TCR derives from a human donor in a cohort sampled during active COVID-19. The specimen was peripheral blood. This CDR3 is CASSLTLNTEAFF. For the CDR3, the DNA is TGTGCCAGCAGCCTTACACTGAACACTGAAGCTTTCTTT.